This T cell receptor (beta chain) was captured by sequencing in a study of blood T cell repertoires in COVID-19. Some clones are missing from TCRdb's copy, which holds only in-frame ones; the method was immunoSEQ multiplex PCR. The sample yields around 50,000 clones, more than 75% seen once. The receptor comes from a woman aged 60-75 years with COVID-19, enrolled during active disease. Source material: peripheral blood.

The CDR3 bases are TGTGCCAGCACTAAAAACACTGAAGCTTTCTTT. It yields the protein CASTKNTEAFF. The gene calls are TRBV6-1 and TRBJ1-1; unclear D gene. CDR1 and CDR2 (germline): MNHNS, SASEGT. The CDR3 has 11 amino acids. V gave up 7 bases and J gave up 2 bases, with 5 bases separating them.